The table lists the clone carrying this T cell receptor beta chain with a few counts. The antigen is undetermined. CDR1 is SGHAT and CDR2 is FQNNGV in the germline V gene. The CDR3 sequence is 10 residues long. Trimming took off 8 bases at V and 10 bases at J, with 9 bases between the two ends. The data derive from a study of cytotoxic CD8 clonotypes in ibrutinib-treated CLL. Study outcomes and limitations: Public clonotypes were rare and shrank or held steady on treatment.

Some clones are missing from TCRdb's copy, which holds only in-frame ones; the method was immunoSEQ multiplex PCR. The sample holds over 250,000 clones; roughly four fifths are singletons and the top ten take around 5.3%. The material was PBMCs, obtained at disease progression, from a patient treated with ibrutinib. This rearrangement joins TRBV11-2 to TRBJ2-1; either TRBD1 or TRBD2 may supply D (5 bases each). The clonotype originates from a human donor with chronic lymphocytic leukemia. CDR3 amino acids: CASGDLEQFF. CDR3 coding DNA: TGTGCCAGCGGGGACCTGGAGCAGTTCTTC.